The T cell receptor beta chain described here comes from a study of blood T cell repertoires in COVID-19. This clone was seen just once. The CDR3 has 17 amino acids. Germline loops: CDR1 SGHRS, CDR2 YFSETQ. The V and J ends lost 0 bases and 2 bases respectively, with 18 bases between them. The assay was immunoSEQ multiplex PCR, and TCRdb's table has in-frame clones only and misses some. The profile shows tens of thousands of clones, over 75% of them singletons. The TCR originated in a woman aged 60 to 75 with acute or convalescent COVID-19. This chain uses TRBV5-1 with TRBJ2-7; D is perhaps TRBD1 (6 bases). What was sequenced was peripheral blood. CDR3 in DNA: TGCGCCAGCAGCTTGGCCGTGGACAGCCTCCTCACCTACGAGCAGTACTTC. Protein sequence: CASSLAVDSLLTYEQYF.